A single sample gave rise to the 7 T cell receptor beta chains below, sequenced in a study of T cell repertoires in cytomegalovirus infection. TCRdb reanalysed the reads using MiXCR and keeps one entry per CDR3 protein. The sample records approximately 250,000 distinct CDR3 sequences, more than 9% being singletons. Sequenced sample: PBMCs. These receptors were obtained from a human donor in good health (CMV status not recorded). Some clones in this sample may be carry-over from other donors' samples.

The chain employs TRBV7-2 and TRBJ2-2; D ambiguous. Per the germline V gene, CDR1 is SGHTA and CDR2 is FQGNSA. V lost 2 bases to trimming and J lost 2 bases, with 9 bases between them. The CDR3 loop spans 15 amino acids. CDR3 protein: CASSLFGQNTGELFF. The DNA of the CDR3 is TGTGCCAGCAGCTTATTCGGGCAAAACACCGGGGAGCTGTTTTTT.

This clonotype was counted many times. The rearrangement joins TRBV7-6 to TRBJ1-5, with 9 bases that match TRBD1. The junction had 11 bases not matched to a gene; V was cut back by 1 base and J by 7 bases. The length of the CDR3 is 17 residues. Germline-derived CDR1 and CDR2 are SGHVS and FNYEAQ. CDR3 in amino acids: CASSLVPPGTGNQPQHF. The CDR3 DNA sequence: TGTGCCAGCAGCTTAGTCCCCCCGGGGACAGGGAACCAGCCCCAGCATTTT.

This clonotype appeared a few times. V and J are TRBV6-5 and TRBJ2-7; D is perhaps TRBD2 (6 bases). Deletions cut 0 bases from V and 8 bases from J, with 11 bases between. The V gene's germline CDR1 is MNHEY and CDR2 SVGAGI. The CDR3 totals 13 residues. The CDR3 here is CASSYSGGSKQYF. CDR3 nucleotide sequence: TGTGCCAGCAGTTACTCTGGGGGGAGCAAGCAGTACTTC.

Comments on this clonotype: The junction departs from the called germline gene at one end, perhaps through a read error. V usage is TRBV5-1 and J usage is TRBJ1-1; a possible D gene is TRBD1 (5 bases). This CDR3 region has 13 residues. Germline CDR1 SGHRS, CDR2 YFSETQ. This CDR3 is CASSLGQLTHPRF. CDR3 DNA sequence: TGCGCCAGCAGCTTGGGACAGCTAACGCATCCCCGCTTT.

V gene TRBV6-5 combines with J gene TRBJ2-1; D remains unclear. This CDR3 is 15 amino acids long. CDR1 and CDR2 from the germline V gene are MNHEY and SVGAGI. The V gene lost 0 bases and the J gene lost 6 bases, with 12 bases spanning the gap. CDR3 sequence: CASSYSSESGNEQFF. The CDR3 DNA sequence: TGTGCCAGCAGTTACTCGAGTGAATCGGGCAATGAGCAGTTCTTC.

This clonotype was seen more than once but under ten times. The CDR3 region has the DNA TGTGCCAGCATAGGAGACAGGGTCTTTGATGGCTACACCTTC. This sequence encodes CASIGDRVFDGYTF. The J gene is TRBJ1-2, the V gene TRBV25-1, with 7 bases that match TRBD1. J lost 6 bases, V lost 7 bases, and 11 bases had no gene match. This CDR3 contains 14 residues. CDR1 is MGHDK, CDR2 SYGVNS, per germline.

This clonotype was observed many times. J is TRBJ1-2 and V is TRBV7-2; TRBD1 agrees at 10 bases. V gave up 2 bases and J gave up 3 bases; unmatched junction bases: 3. CDR3 length: 15 residues. The V gene's germline CDR1 is SGHTA and CDR2 FQGNSA. The CDR3 coding sequence is TGTGCCAGCAGCTTAAGCGGGACAGGGGACTATGGCTACACCTTC. This codes for CASSLSGTGDYGYTF.